A selection of T cell receptor beta chains follows, all from one sample in a study of T cells in tuberculosis. TCRdb keeps only in-frame clones here, not all; method: immunoSEQ multiplex PCR. The data show about 5,500 clones, with 95% to 98% seen just once and 9.5% to 13% held by the top ten. Material: PBMCs, obtained at tuberculosis diagnosis. All receptors come from an adult with tuberculosis. Both conserved end residues are part of each CDR3. The order of the fields is V gene, CDR3 length, J gene, CDR3 protein.

TRBV6-6	14	TRBJ2-5	CASSTLAAQETQYF
TRBV6-1	15	TRBJ1-2	CASSEATAGFYGYTF
TRBV9	16	TRBJ2-1	CASSPPGRGAYNEQFF
TRBV18	15	TRBJ2-2	CASSPLAGISGELFF
TRBV5-6	16	TRBJ2-1	CASSPADGSSYNEQFF
TRBV6-5	13	TRBJ2-5	CASSYSGRETQYF
TRBV9	13	TRBJ1-1	CASSTRGGRGIVF
TRBV15	13	TRBJ1-6	CATSMFGNSPLHF
TRBV7-6	13	TRBJ2-7	CASSDGTASEQYF
TRBV28	12	TRBJ2-7	CAARGQGAQQYF
TRBV30	13	TRBJ1-5	CAWSGQGDQPQHF
TRBV20-1	10	TRBJ2-2	CSAIAGELFF
TRBV7-9	16	TRBJ2-7	CASSLAGSGWGDEQYF
TRBV19	16	TRBJ2-5	CASSINARQGAETQYF
TRBV19	14	TRBJ1-1	CASSLRVEDTEAFF
TRBV7-3	15	TRBJ1-2	CASSSPGTGTAGYTF
TRBV6-5	15	TRBJ2-1	CASSPDGGAYNEQFF
TRBV5-4	16	TRBJ2-1	CASSHDSGGARNEQFF
TRBV29-1	11	TRBJ2-3	CSATATDTQYF
TRBV9	12	TRBJ2-1	CASRGTSIEQFF
TRBV5-8	15	TRBJ1-1	CASSLDPGVRTEAFF
TRBV10-3	13	TRBJ1-2	CAISGGIRYGYTF
TRBV10-3	15	TRBJ2-4	CATQSGGDTKNIQYF
TRBV15	16	TRBJ2-3	CATSRTRLAFTDTQYF
TRBV2	16	TRBJ2-3	CASRGGTSGGTDTQYF
TRBV6-5	15	TRBJ1-5	CASSYSLAFNQPQHF
TRBV6-1	15	TRBJ2-5	CASSQRREGGETQYF
TRBV5-1	16	TRBJ2-1	CASSFGERDYYNEQFF
TRBV7-8	14	TRBJ2-7	CASSSRESSYEQYF
TRBV28	16	TRBJ2-3	CASSLGGGRSTDTQYF